One sample yielded the 10 T cell receptor beta chains listed below, sequenced in a study of shared clonotypes between healthy human individuals. Profiled with immunoSEQ multiplex PCR; TCRdb holds only in-frame clones, not every one. In the table there are about 680,000 clones, about three quarters of which are singletons. Sample: memory CD4+ T cells sorted from blood. The subset here: CD45RA-negative fraction. The receptors shown here come from a woman aged 30 to 39 in good health.

This chain links TRBV6-1 with TRBJ1-2, with a weak D call TRBD1 (5 bases). V lost 2 bases, J lost 0 bases, and 13 bases lay in between. Germline V gene data show CDR1 as MNHNS and CDR2 as SASEGT. This CDR3 comprises 16 residues. CDR3 sequence reads: CASSELAGLANYGYTF. CDR3 sequence (DNA): TGTGCCAGCAGTGAATTGGCAGGGCTAGCTAACTATGGCTACACCTTC.

The gene calls are TRBV7-2 and TRBJ2-3; D is unclear. Trimming removed 1 base from V and 3 bases from J, with 11 bases in between. The CDR3 covers 15 residues. Germline V gives CDR1 SGHTA, CDR2 FQGNSA. The CDR3 DNA is TGTGCCAGCAGCTTAGTTTCTTATGAGACAGATACGCAGTATTTT. This gives the protein CASSLVSYETDTQYF.

This clone was seen a few times. The rearrangement uses TRBV28 and TRBJ1-1; 9 bases map to TRBD1. The CDR3 covers 14 residues. In germline, CDR1 is MDHEN, CDR2 SYDVKM. The V segment lost 6 bases and the J segment 8 bases; nucleotides outside the gene matches: 10. The DNA for the CDR3 is TGTGCCAGCAGAACAGGGGGCCGCGTACTAGAAGCTTTCTTT. Amino acid sequence: CASRTGGRVLEAFF.

The chain links TRBV5-1 to TRBJ2-7; no definite D call. Germline V gives CDR1 SGHRS, CDR2 YFSETQ. Trimming stripped 4 bases from V and 3 bases from J, with 11 bases between. The CDR3 length is 13 residues. In DNA form, the CDR3 reads TGCGCCAGCAGCGCTGGACCGAACTACGAGCAGTACTTC. Its translation: CASSAGPNYEQYF.

This clone has only a few counts. The J gene is TRBJ1-5, the V gene TRBV10-3; D may be TRBD1 (6 bases). Trimming shortened V by 2 bases and J by 1 base, and 12 bases separated the two germline ends. Germline-derived CDR1 and CDR2 are ENHRY and SYGVKD. This CDR3 comprises 16 residues. The CDR3 sequence is CAISEAQGGSNQPQHF. For the CDR3, the DNA is TGTGCCATCAGTGAGGCACAGGGAGGAAGCAATCAGCCCCAGCATTTT.

The chain employs TRBV11-3 and TRBJ1-1; D unresolved. Per germline, CDR1 SGHNT and CDR2 YENEEA. The V and J ends lost 5 bases and 5 bases respectively, with 12 bases between them. The CDR3 contains 13 residues. The CDR3 nucleotides read TGTGCCAGCAGCCCAAACCGAGCGACTGAAGCTTTCTTT. Amino acids: CASSPNRATEAFF.

V gene TRBV11-2 combines with J gene TRBJ2-7, with a possible D match to TRBD2 (6 bases). CDR1 and CDR2 from the germline V gene are SGHAT and FQNNGV. V was trimmed by 4 bases and J by 3 bases, leaving 13 bases between them. The CDR3 is 14 amino acids. The CDR3 sequence: CASSSDQTSYEQYF. CDR3 DNA: TGTGCCAGCAGCTCGGACCAGACTAGCTACGAGCAGTACTTC.

This rearrangement joins TRBV5-1 to TRBJ1-4; D is undetermined. CDR3 size: 14 residues. V lost 0 bases, J lost 0 bases, and 3 bases lay in between. From germline, CDR1 is SGHRS and CDR2 YFSETQ. CDR3: CASSLDTTNEKLFF. CDR3 DNA: TGCGCCAGCAGCTTGGACACAACTAATGAAAAACTGTTTTTT.

This clone was seen more than once but under ten times. The chain recombines TRBV11-2 with TRBJ2-3; the match to TRBD2 covers 12 bases. Losses at the gene ends were 1 base for V and 5 bases for J; bases not matched to a gene: 13. The CDR3 length is 19 residues. CDR1 and CDR2 (germline): SGHAT, FQNNGV. The CDR3 is CASSLGLAGEVLGRDTQYF. As DNA, the CDR3 is TGTGCCAGCAGCTTAGGACTAGCGGGAGAGGTCCTTGGAAGAGATACGCAGTATTTT.

CDR3: CARSLAQGDRAPYEQYF. The CDR3 DNA follows: TGTGCCAGAAGCTTGGCCCAAGGGGACAGGGCACCCTACGAGCAGTACTTC. The chain links TRBV5-3 to TRBJ2-7; 9 nucleotides agree with TRBD1. TRBV5-3 is treated as an ORF (open reading frame) with a function not yet certain. The CDR3 is 17 residues long. J gave up 2 bases and V 0 bases, and 9 bases lay outside the gene matches.